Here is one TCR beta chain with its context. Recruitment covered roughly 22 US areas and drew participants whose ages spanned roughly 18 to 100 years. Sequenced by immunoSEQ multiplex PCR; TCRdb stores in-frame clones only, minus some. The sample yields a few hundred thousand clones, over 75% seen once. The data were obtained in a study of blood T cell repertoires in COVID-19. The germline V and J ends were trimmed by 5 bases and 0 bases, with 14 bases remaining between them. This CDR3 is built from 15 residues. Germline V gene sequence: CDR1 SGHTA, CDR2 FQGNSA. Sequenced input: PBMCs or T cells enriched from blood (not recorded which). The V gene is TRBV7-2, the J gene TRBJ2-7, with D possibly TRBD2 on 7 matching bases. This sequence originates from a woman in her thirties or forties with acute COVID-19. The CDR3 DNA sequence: TGTGCCAGCAGCCCCAGGCGGGGGCTCTCCTACGAGCAGTACTTC. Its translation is CASSPRRGLSYEQYF. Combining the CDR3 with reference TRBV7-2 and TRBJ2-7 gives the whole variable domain GAGVSQSPSNKVTEKGKDVELRCDPISGHTALYWYRQSLGQGLEFLIYFQGNSAPDKSGLPSDRFSAERTGGSVSTLTIQRTQQEDSAVYLCASSPRRGLSYEQYFGPGTRLTVT.